The 19 T cell receptor beta chains presented below share a single source sample, sequenced in a study of T-cell reconstitution after alpha-beta-depleted transplantation in children. Unique molecular identifiers were built into the TCRbeta library. TCRdb fed the PCR reads into MiXCR, producing one record per CDR3 protein. This table has roughly 280,000 distinct CDR3 sequences, approximately 10% appearing once. The starting material was peripheral blood, obtained 180 days after TCRalphabeta/CD19-depleted stem cell transplant. The receptors were gathered from a male patient aged 2 to 9 who had a stem cell transplant for chronic granulomatous disease, so the T cells may come from the graft donor.

The sample holds many counts of this clonotype. The chain is built from TRBV12-3 or TRBV12-4 and TRBJ2-3; D perhaps matches TRBD1 (6 bases). The length of the CDR3 is 15 residues. V lost 4 bases and J 1 base, leaving 12 bases between the germline ends. In DNA form, the CDR3 reads TGTGCCAGCAGTTCCGCTGACAGGCGCACAGATACGCAGTATTTT. The encoded protein is CASSSADRRTDTQYF.

This clonotype was counted ten times or more. The chain uses TRBV20-1 and TRBJ1-3, with TRBD1 matching over 7 bases. Unmatched junction bases numbered 1, after V lost 5 bases and J lost 3 bases. Per germline, CDR1 DFQATT and CDR2 SNEGSKA (reference sequence). This CDR3 region has 12 residues. CDR3 nucleotides: TGCAGTGCTGGGACAGATGGAAACACCATATATTTT. It encodes CSAGTDGNTIYF.

Many counts were recorded for this clonotype. This rearrangement joins TRBV6-2 or TRBV6-3 to TRBJ2-7, with 14 bases that match TRBD2. Germline-derived CDR1 and CDR2 are MNHEY and SVGEGT. Germline trimming cut 6 bases from V and 8 bases from J; bases unmatched to any gene: 9. The length of the CDR3 is 15 residues. DNA of the CDR3: TGTGCCAGCAGGGGACTAGCGGGGGAGTTTGAGAAGCAGTACTTC. This codes for CASRGLAGEFEKQYF.

In this sample, this clonotype turned up many times. This chain joins TRBV7-2 and TRBJ2-7, with a tentative D call TRBD2 (6 bases). Looked up from germline, CDR1 is SGHTA and CDR2 is FQGNSA. This CDR3 region has 15 residues. Trimming stripped 5 bases from V and 4 bases from J, with 18 bases between. CDR3 nucleotide sequence: TGTGCCAGCAGCCTCAAGCGGGTCCACGGGTACGAGCAGTACTTC. Translation gives CASSLKRVHGYEQYF. Complete variable domain (other parts from reference TRBV7-2 and TRBJ2-7): GAGVSQSPSNKVTEKGKDVELRCDPISGHTALYWYRQSLGQGLEFLIYFQGNSAPDKSGLPSDRFSAERTGGSVSTLTIQRTQQEDSAVYLCASSLKRVHGYEQYFGPGTRLTVT.

This clonotype has a count of ten or more. The V call is TRBV7-9, the J call TRBJ2-5; possible D gene TRBD2, 6 bases. V was trimmed by 1 base and J by 1 base, leaving 10 bases between them. Germline V gene lookup returns CDR1 SEHNR and CDR2 FQNEAQ (reference sequence). The CDR3 is 15 amino acids. CDR3: CASSLGGKGQETQYF. The CDR3 DNA follows: TGTGCCAGCAGCTTAGGCGGGAAGGGCCAAGAGACCCAGTACTTC.

As for this clonotype: Possible read error: a much larger clone is one base away. Without the conserved terminal phenylalanine or tryptophan, this CDR3 likely stems from a read error. The J gene is TRBJ2-7, the V gene TRBV27; D remains ambiguous. This CDR3 contains 14 residues. V lost 2 bases and J lost 4, with 12 bases in between. Germline V gives CDR1 MNHEY, CDR2 SMNVEV (reference sequence). The CDR3: CASSLPSYLYEQYI. CDR3 nucleotides: TGTGCCAGCAGTTTACCGTCCTATCTTTACGAGCAGTACATC.

This clonotype was recorded at least ten times. The J gene is TRBJ2-7, the V gene TRBV28; D call uncertain. The CDR3 has 16 residues. V was cut by 2 bases and J by 1 base, with 15 bases left in between. Germline CDR1 is MDHEN and CDR2 is SYDVKM. The CDR3 loop reads CASSLRRKSSSYEQYF. CDR3 DNA: TGTGCCAGCAGTTTACGAAGGAAATCTTCTTCCTACGAGCAGTACTTC.

This clonotype was observed at least ten times. The chain links TRBV14 to TRBJ2-7; D is possibly TRBD1 (6 bases). This CDR3 is built from 16 residues. Germline assignment: CDR1 SGHDN and CDR2 FVKESK. V gave up 4 bases and J gave up 4 bases, with 20 bases separating them. The CDR3 reads CASSRAPTGFGYEQYF. The DNA of the CDR3 is TGTGCCAGCAGCCGAGCGCCTACAGGGTTTGGGTACGAGCAGTACTTC.

This clonotype was observed a handful of times. This chain uses TRBV19 with TRBJ1-1; a possible D gene is TRBD1 (5 bases). V was cut by 10 bases and J by 0 bases, with 15 bases left in between. The CDR3 is 14 residues long. Germline V lookup: CDR1 LNHDA, CDR2 SQIVND (reference sequence). The CDR3 loop is CATSRGVMNTEAFF. As DNA, the CDR3 is TGTGCCACCTCAAGAGGGGTGATGAACACTGAAGCTTTCTTT.

Many counts were recorded for this clonotype. The V gene is TRBV20-1, the J gene TRBJ2-7; 14 bases agree with TRBD2. Trimming took 6 bases from V and 6 from J; bases not matched to a gene: 7. CDR1 is DFQATT and CDR2 is SNEGSKA in the germline V gene (reference sequence). The CDR3 sequence is 14 residues long. CDR3 bases: TGCAGTGCGGGGGGACTAGCGGGAGTCGGCGAGCAGTACTTC. The encoded protein is CSAGGLAGVGEQYF.

This clonotype showed up many times. This sequence joins TRBV5-1 and TRBJ2-1; D might be TRBD1 (6 bases). The CDR3 has 15 residues. The germline CDR1 and CDR2 sequences are SGHRS and YFSETQ. Deletions cut 4 bases from V and 2 bases from J, with 13 bases between. CDR3 residues: CASSVTGTTYNEQFF. As DNA, the CDR3 is TGCGCCAGCAGCGTGACCGGGACAACCTACAATGAGCAGTTCTTC.

This clonotype was seen many times. The chain carries TRBV9 and TRBJ2-7; 10 bases agree with TRBD2. Germline V gives CDR1 SGDLS, CDR2 YYNGEE. The CDR3 spans 14 residues. With V trimmed by 7 bases and J by 5 bases, 9 bases remained unmatched. The CDR3 bases are TGTGCCAGCGGCCGGGTAGCGGGGGGCGACGAGCAGTACTTC. Translating it yields CASGRVAGGDEQYF.

Ten or more counts support this clonotype. The DNA for the CDR3 is TGCGCCAGCAGCTTGGCTCTTACATTCGGGAACACCGGGGAGCTGTTTTTT. Its protein is CASSLALTFGNTGELFF. The chain has TRBV5-1 and TRBJ2-2; D is unresolved. V gave up 0 bases and J gave up 1 base, with 13 bases separating them. The germline V gene has CDR1 SGHRS and CDR2 YFSETQ. The CDR3 extends over 17 amino acids.

The rearrangement joins TRBV10-1 to TRBJ2-4, with D possibly being TRBD2 (5 bases). The germline V gene encodes CDR1 WNHNN and CDR2 SYGVQD (reference sequence). This CDR3 is built from 14 residues. V was shortened by 0 bases and J by 8 bases, with 11 bases between the two germline ends. CDR3 nucleotides: TGCGCCAGCAGTGAGTCGGGTCGGGAAGACATTCAGTACTTC. Protein sequence: CASSESGREDIQYF.

As for this clonotype: A much larger clonotype is one base distant, so this may be a read error. The V gene is TRBV4-1, the J gene TRBJ2-7; unclear D gene. This CDR3 spans 14 amino acids. Germline CDR1 and CDR2: MGHRA and YSYEKL. For the CDR3, the DNA is TGCGCCAGCAGCCAAGCTGACCTCACCTACGTGCAGTACTTC. Translation gives CASSQADLTYVQYF.

This clonotype was observed at least ten times. The CDR3 loop is CSADAPSDYGYTF. CDR3 sequence (DNA): TGCAGTGCTGACGCCCCCTCGGACTATGGCTACACCTTC. This chain joins TRBV20-1 and TRBJ1-2, with no clear D. The CDR3 is 13 amino acids. The V end lost 5 bases, the J end lost 3 bases, and 13 bases lay between the germline ends. Germline-derived CDR1 and CDR2 are DFQATT and SNEGSKA (reference sequence).

This chain joins TRBV29-1 and TRBJ1-1; 7 bases are a match to TRBD1. J was trimmed by 5 bases and V by 3 bases; bases with no gene match: 3. CDR3 length equals 12 residues. Looked up from germline, CDR1 is SQVTM and CDR2 is ANQGSEA. The CDR3 bases are TGCAGCGTTGAGCCAGGGGGGACTGAAGCTTTCTTT. Encoded protein: CSVEPGGTEAFF.

With regard to this clonotype: A clone one base away is much larger, so this may be a read error. The chain employs TRBV6-2 or TRBV6-3 and TRBJ2-1; 8 nucleotides agree with TRBD1. The ends lost 11 bases at V and 7 bases at J; junction bases unmatched: 13. This CDR3 contains 14 residues. Germline values: CDR1 MNHEY, CDR2 SVGEGT. CDR3 amino acids: CAPQRGQGGNEQFF. The CDR3 DNA sequence: TGTGCCCCCCAACGAGGACAGGGAGGAAATGAGCAGTTCTTC.

This clonotype was observed at least ten times. This sequence joins TRBV12-3 or TRBV12-4 and TRBJ1-1; TRBD1 is a possible D gene (5 bases). This CDR3 has 16 amino acids. Trimming took off 3 bases at V and 1 base at J, with 15 bases between the two ends. CDR3 amino acids: CASSFPRRVPNTEAFF. CDR3 DNA: TGTGCCAGCAGTTTCCCCCGCAGGGTACCGAACACTGAAGCTTTCTTT.